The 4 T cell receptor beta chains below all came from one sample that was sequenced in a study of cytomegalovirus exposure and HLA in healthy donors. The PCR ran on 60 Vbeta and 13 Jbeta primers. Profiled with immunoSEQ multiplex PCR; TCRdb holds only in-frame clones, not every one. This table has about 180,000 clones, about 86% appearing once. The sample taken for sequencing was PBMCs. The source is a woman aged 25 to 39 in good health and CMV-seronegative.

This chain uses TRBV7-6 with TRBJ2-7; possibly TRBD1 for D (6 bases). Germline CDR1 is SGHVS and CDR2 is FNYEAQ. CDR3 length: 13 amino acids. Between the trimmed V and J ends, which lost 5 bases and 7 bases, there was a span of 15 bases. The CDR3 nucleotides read TGTGCCAGCAGCGGCCCACAGGGATGGGAGCAGTACTTC. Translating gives CASSGPQGWEQYF.

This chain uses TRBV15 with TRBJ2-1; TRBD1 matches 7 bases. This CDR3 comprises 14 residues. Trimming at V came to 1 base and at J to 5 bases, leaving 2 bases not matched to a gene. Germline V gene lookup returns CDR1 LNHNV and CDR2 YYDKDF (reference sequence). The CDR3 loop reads CATSRGQGNNEQFF. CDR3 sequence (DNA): TGTGCCACCAGCAGAGGACAGGGAAACAATGAGCAGTTCTTC.

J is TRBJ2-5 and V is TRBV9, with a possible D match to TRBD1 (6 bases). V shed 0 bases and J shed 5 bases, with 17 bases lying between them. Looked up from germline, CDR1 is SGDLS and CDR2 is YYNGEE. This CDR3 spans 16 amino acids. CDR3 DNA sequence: TGTGCCAGCAGCGTAGGACAGGCCCTGGTGGTGGAGACCCAGTACTTC. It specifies CASSVGQALVVETQYF.

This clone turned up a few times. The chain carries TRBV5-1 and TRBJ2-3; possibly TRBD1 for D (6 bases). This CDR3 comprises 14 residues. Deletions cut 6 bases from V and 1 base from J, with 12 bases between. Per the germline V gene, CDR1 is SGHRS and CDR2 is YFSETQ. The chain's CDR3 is CASMGDIGTDTQYF. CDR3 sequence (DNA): TGCGCCAGCATGGGGGACATTGGCACAGATACGCAGTATTTT.